One sample yielded the 24 T cell receptor beta chains listed below, sequenced in a study of CD8+CD57+ T cells in acquired aplastic anemia listed by TCRdb under 2018. Sequencing was performed on an Illumina HiSeq 2000. Genomic DNA served as template for TCR beta VDJ combination and CDR3 sequence profiling. In TCRdb, the public reads were trimmed at Q25 with fastp and aligned with MiXCR, with productive beta chains retained. Each entry is one CDR3 protein sequence, shown with its most common DNA and genes. The sample table contains about 400,000 distinct CDR3 sequences; only one count was recorded for approximately 70% of them. The top ten hold 3.5% to 4.5% of the sample. The specimen sequenced was sorted CD4+, CD8+, or CD8+CD57+ T cells (not recorded which) from PBMCs. The receptors originated from a human donor in good health, serving as a control.

Only a few counts were recorded for this clonotype. CDR3 amino acids: CAISESAVEAFF. DNA for the CDR3: TGTGCCATCAGTGAGTCGGCAGTAGAAGCTTTCTTT. This chain links TRBV10-3 with TRBJ1-1; D gene ambiguous. Germline CDR1 reads ENHRY; CDR2 reads SYGVKD. Deletions cut 0 bases from V and 8 bases from J, with 7 bases between. The CDR3 consists of 12 residues.

The table lists this clonotype with a count of one. The chain couples TRBV7-9 to TRBJ1-6; unclear D gene. This CDR3 contains 15 residues. Germline lookup yields CDR1 SEHNR and CDR2 FQNEAQ (reference sequence). V shed 4 bases and J shed 18 bases, with 25 bases lying between them. The CDR3 reads CASSSTDREETPYHF. CDR3 in DNA: TGTGCCAGCAGCTCCACGGACCGCGAAGAGACCCCGTACCACTTT.

There are a few counts of this clonotype. This rearrangement joins TRBV12-3 or TRBV12-4 to TRBJ1-1; unclear D gene. The V and J ends lost 5 bases and 2 bases respectively, with 6 bases between them. This CDR3 contains 12 residues. This chain's CDR3 is CASSVANTEAFF. Here the CDR3 DNA reads TGTGCCAGCAGTGTGGCTAACACTGAAGCTTTCTTT.

With regard to this clonotype: An end of the junction differs from the germline gene, which may be a read error. The rearrangement links TRBV7-8 to TRBJ1-2; D uncertain. This CDR3 has 13 residues. Germline V lookup: CDR1 SGHVS, CDR2 FQNEAQ. The CDR3 DNA follows: TGTGCCAGCAGCTTACTGGGTGAGAACACTGAAGCTTTC. Its protein is CASSLLGENTEAF.

A word on this clonotype: Since no conserved phenylalanine or tryptophan closes the CDR3, a read error is the likely cause. Because the CDR3's place on the DNA is in doubt, the DNA is left out and the CDR3 is given as listed by TCRdb. The chain is built from TRBV7-9 and TRBJ2-5; TRBD1 is taken as the D call from the table, unchecked against the DNA. Germline assignment: CDR1 SEHNR and CDR2 FQNEAQ (reference sequence). Ends included, the CDR3 has 13 residues. CDR3 loop: CASSLVGQGTYEQ.

As regards this clonotype: At one end the junction does not follow the germline gene, possibly because of a read error. The V call is TRBV5-1, the J call TRBJ2-1, with D tentatively TRBD2 (5 bases). The germline V gene has CDR1 SGHRS and CDR2 YFSETQ. The CDR3 has 15 residues. The CDR3 DNA reads as TGTGCCAGCAGCGTATTGGACTCTCTGACCTATGAGCAGTTCTTC. Translated, it gives CASSVLDSLTYEQFF.

CDR3 region: CASSLARPSEQYF. CDR3 DNA sequence: TGTGCCAGCAGCTTAGCCCGGCCGTCCGAGCAGTACTTC. J is TRBJ2-7 and V is TRBV7-6; D unclear. Germline V gives CDR1 SGHVS, CDR2 FNYEAQ. V shed 0 bases and J shed 6 bases, with 9 bases lying between them. The CDR3 runs 13 residues.

V usage is TRBV7-6 and J usage is TRBJ2-3; 7 bases are shared with TRBD2. Germline V gene lookup returns CDR1 SGHVS and CDR2 FNYEAQ. The CDR3 extends over 15 amino acids. V lost 3 bases to trimming and J lost 3 bases; unmatched junction nucleotides: 6. CDR3: CASSFRLAATDTQYF. CDR3 nucleotide sequence: TGTGCCAGCAGCTTCAGACTAGCCGCAACAGATACGCAGTATTTT.

This clonotype was recorded at least ten times. V usage is TRBV3-1 and J usage is TRBJ2-7, with a possible D match to TRBD2 (6 bases). The CDR3 is made up of 14 amino acids. Germline-derived CDR1 and CDR2 are LGHDT and YNNKEL (reference sequence). The germline V and J ends were trimmed by 0 bases and 12 bases, with 18 bases remaining between them. The CDR3 DNA is TGTGCCAGCAGCCAAGAAACTAGCCCCAACCGTGCGTACTTC. Encoded protein: CASSQETSPNRAYF.

About this clonotype: Germline is not matched at one junction end, which may reflect a read error. The chain combines TRBV7-7 with TRBJ1-1; D is perhaps TRBD1 (6 bases). The CDR3 is 14 amino acids. Per germline, CDR1 SSHAT and CDR2 FNYEAQ (reference sequence). DNA for the CDR3: TGTGCCAGCAGCTCCCAATTGGGGGCCACAGTTACGCAGTTT. Translation: CASSSQLGATVTQF.

The chain links TRBV20-1 to TRBJ1-2; TRBD1 matches 8 bases. After removal of 5 bases from V and 6 bases from J, the junction contained 11 bases not matched to a gene. This CDR3 region has 14 residues. The germline V gene encodes CDR1 DFQATT and CDR2 SNEGSKA (reference sequence). The CDR3 region has the DNA TGCAGTGCTCCTGACAGGGGAACAATTCATGGCTACACCTTC. It is translated as CSAPDRGTIHGYTF.

Regarding this clonotype: This CDR3 is missing its conserved last phenylalanine or tryptophan, likely due to a read error. It is unclear where the CDR3 begins or ends on the DNA, so no DNA is shown, and the CDR3 is as TCRdb lists it. The chain carries TRBV2 and TRBJ1-2. The V gene's germline CDR1 is SNHLY and CDR2 FYNNEI. The CDR3 has 13 residues if both end residues are counted. CDR3 region: CASNHHGSQSYTP.

The rearrangement uses TRBV7-7 and TRBJ1-2; D gene unclear. This CDR3 is 16 amino acids long. V shed 1 base and J shed 11 bases, with 23 bases lying between them. CDR1 is SSHAT and CDR2 is FNYEAQ in the germline V gene (reference sequence). Written as DNA, the CDR3 is TGTGCCAGCAGCTTAGGGATGACCACAGTTACGCAGTATTACACCTTC. The encoded protein is CASSLGMTTVTQYYTF.

The chain carries TRBV5-4 and TRBJ2-3; 8 nucleotides align to TRBD1. V shed 0 bases and J 5 bases; nucleotides not matched to a gene: 11. Per germline, CDR1 SGHNT and CDR2 YYREEE (reference sequence). There are 17 residues in the CDR3. In DNA, the CDR3 is TGTGCCAGCAGCTTGGCCCTCGGACAGGGCGGTCGAGATACGCAGTATTTT. This codes for CASSLALGQGGRDTQYF.

This clonotype was seen more than once but under ten times. The chain is built from TRBV19 and TRBJ1-1; D is ambiguous. Per the germline V gene, CDR1 is LNHDA and CDR2 is SQIVND (reference sequence). With 6 bases removed from V and 6 bases from J, the gap between germline ends came to 14 bases. This CDR3 has 13 amino acids. The DNA of the CDR3 is TGTGCCAGTAGGAAGGACGGGTCCCCTGAAGCTTTCTTT. Its protein is CASRKDGSPEAFF. Complete variable domain (other parts from reference TRBV19 and TRBJ1-1): DGGITQSPKYLFRKEGQNVTLSCEQNLNHDAMYWYRQDPGQGLRLIYYSQIVNDFQKGDIAEGYSVSREKKESFPLTVTSAQKNPTAFYLCASRKDGSPEAFFGQGTRLTVV.

V gene TRBV5-1 combines with J gene TRBJ2-7; D call uncertain. Trimming removed 0 bases from V and 1 base from J, with 8 bases in between. The CDR3 is 14 amino acids. In germline, CDR1 is SGHRS, CDR2 YFSETQ. CDR3 DNA: TGCGCCAGCAGCTTGGGGTCAATATCCTACGAGCAGTACTTC. This encodes CASSLGSISYEQYF.

This clonotype occurred many times. The genes are TRBV7-2 and TRBJ2-4, with D unresolved. V gave up 1 base and J gave up 6 bases, with 1 base separating them. Per the germline V gene, CDR1 is SGHTA and CDR2 is FQGNSA. This CDR3 has 11 amino acids. CDR3 sequence (DNA): TGTGCCAGCAGCTTAGTAAACATTCAGTACTTC. Protein product: CASSLVNIQYF.

A remark on this clonotype: Possible read error: a much larger clone is one base away. This chain connects TRBV6-2 or TRBV6-3 to TRBJ1-1; no reliable D call. Germline assignment: CDR1 MNHEY and CDR2 SVGEGT. CDR3 length equals 15 residues. V lost 10 bases, J lost 0 bases, and 18 bases lay in between. The CDR3 DNA is TGTGCCACCAGACTCTTGGGGAGGCTGAACACTGAAGCTTTCTTT. Its translation: CATRLLGRLNTEAFF.

CDR3 bases: TGTGCCACCAGCAGGTCGGCCCGGGCGGGACTAGCGGTGGGGTTCTACGAGCAGTACTTC. Its translation is CATSRSARAGLAVGFYEQYF. The chain employs TRBV15 and TRBJ2-7; the match to TRBD2 covers 11 bases. The CDR3 is made up of 20 amino acids. Looked up from germline, CDR1 is LNHNV and CDR2 is YYDKDF (reference sequence). After removal of 3 bases from V and 3 bases from J, the junction contained 19 bases not matched to a gene.

At least ten counts were recorded for this clonotype. The chain uses TRBV19 and TRBJ2-1, with a weak D call TRBD1 (6 bases). V was pared by 9 bases and J by 3 bases, with 9 bases between. The CDR3 is 12 residues long. CDR1 is LNHDA, CDR2 SQIVND, per germline (reference sequence). CDR3 region: CASSDSYNEQFF. The DNA of the CDR3 is TGTGCCAGCTCGGACAGCTACAATGAGCAGTTCTTC.

This chain joins TRBV24-1 and TRBJ1-2, with 8 nucleotides matching TRBD1. The CDR3 loop spans 15 amino acids. Looked up from germline, CDR1 is KGHDR and CDR2 is SFDVKD. V was clipped by 5 bases and J by 4 bases; unmatched bases: 8. In DNA form, the CDR3 reads TGTGCCACCAGTGGCCAGGGGGCGCGAGGCTATGGCTACACCTTC. This gives the protein CATSGQGARGYGYTF.

Note on this clonotype: The DNA is left out, because the CDR3 cannot be placed on it with certainty; the CDR3 is given as TCRdb lists it. V usage is TRBV14 and J usage is TRBJ2-2. CDR1 is SGHDN and CDR2 is FVKESK in the germline V gene. The length of the CDR3 is 14 amino acids, counting both ends. The CDR3 protein is CASSHEYDTQYFVF.

About this clonotype: The junction departs from the called germline gene at one end, perhaps through a read error. V is TRBV9 and J is TRBJ1-1; no firm D call. The CDR3 runs to 15 residues. Germline assignment: CDR1 SGDLS and CDR2 YYNGEE. Here the CDR3 reads CASSLPAQDANEAFF. The CDR3 DNA is TGTGCTAGCAGCCTTCCTGCCCAGGATGCAAATGAAGCTTTCTTT. Full variable domain (remainder filled in from reference TRBV9 and TRBJ1-1): DSGVTQTPKHLITATGQRVTLRCSPRSGDLSVYWYQQSLDQGLQFLIQYYNGEERAKGNILERFSAQQFPDLHSELNLSSLELGDSALYFCASSLPAQDANEAFFGQGTRLTVV.

The chain couples TRBV20-1 to TRBJ2-7; D assignment may be TRBD1 or TRBD2 (6 bases each). The germline CDR1 and CDR2 sequences are DFQATT and SNEGSKA (reference sequence). This CDR3 is built from 20 residues. Trimming took off 0 bases at V and 1 base at J, with 28 bases between the two ends. The CDR3 nucleotides read TGCAGTGCTAGAGATCCCCGTATTAGGGCGGGGACATGGAATTCCTACGAGCAGTACTTC. It translates to CSARDPRIRAGTWNSYEQYF.